This TCR beta chain was obtained from a study of T cells in Graves' hyperthyroidism and ophthalmopathy (dated by TCRdb to the late 2010s). About the study as a whole: Peripheral blood was collected at initial diagnosis, before any treatment. In six Graves' hyperthyroidism patients, the study also compared T-cell repertoires from thyroid tissue with T-cell repertoires from blood. After sampling, hyperthyroidism patients received methimazole starting at 30 mg daily, and ophthalmopathy patients received high-dose intravenous methylprednisolone. To identify distinguishing TCR V-J signatures, a discovery cohort of around 98 patients was used, comprising 43 with Graves' ophthalmopathy and 57 with stable Graves' hyperthyroidism. Prospective prediction of ophthalmopathy was tested in an independent validation cohort of approximately 18 hyperthyroidism patients and around 16 patients who later progressed to ophthalmopathy. The paper describes TCR Vbeta CDR3 sequencing of more than 120 peripheral blood samples, made up of roughly 40 ophthalmopathy patients, around 78 hyperthyroidism patients and 17 progressor patients. The 95 to 100 discovery patients were randomly split 7:3 into training and test sets. Overall study outcomes, separate from this receptor: Most expanded thyroid clonotypes (frequency above 0.001) were also detected in blood, suggesting blood repertoires may reflect thyroid immune responses. Sample size was not statistically predetermined, and investigators were not blinded to group allocation. In validation, progression to ophthalmopathy was predicted by the model with roughly 71% sensitivity and around 75% specificity, a median of approximately 6.5 months before onset. A model built on a 13 V-J signature distinguished ophthalmopathy from stable hyperthyroidism, reaching 87.88% sensitivity and around 81% specificity in cross-validation and 80%/75% in testing.

On this clonotype: Its antigen is not yet known. The input lacks base qualities; no much larger clone sits a single base away.

TCR beta CDR3 regions were amplified from RNA transcripts. The first round of RT-PCR for the TCR CDR3 was performed with the HTBI primer set and the Qiagen OneStep RT-PCR kit. Libraries were constructed in a second round of multiplex PCR, after which size selection and purification were carried out. Paired-end sequencing of the libraries was performed with 100 bp reads on an Illumina HiSeq2000. The paper's data handling went like this. SOAPnuke was used to process the raw data, removing reads that contained adapters or uncalled bases, had a mean Phred below 15, or lacked an exact match to the constant primer or identifier. High-quality paired reads were merged using COPE v1.2.5, and each unique nucleotide sequence was defined as a clonotype. MiTCR v1.1 was used to align clonotypes to the IMGT TRBV, TRBD and TRBJ reference segments. The analysis included only V-J combinations with a frequency above 0.0001, which together covered 99.2% of the repertoires. The TCS score was defined as F50 (clonal expansion) divided by E x V (chaos), with BLOSUM62-based TCRdist calculated between CDR3 peptides within each V-J. Welch's t-statistics and random forest reduced roughly 530 V-J features to roughly 13, which were used in a naive Bayes classifier (R e1071). TCRdb itself trimmed the public reads at Q25 with fastp, ran MiXCR and retained productive beta chains. A single entry per CDR3 protein holds the most common genes and DNA from its merged rows. The V and J calls come from TCRdb's annotation, not from the publication. In this sample the table shows some 300,000 distinct CDR3 sequences, roughly 19% of which occur a single time. Just under 40% of the sample is in the top ten clones.

V is trimmed back by 4 bases and J by 8 bases, and the junction contains 12 bases that no gene match accounts for. The CDR3 sequence holds 16 residues, the cysteine and phenylalanine included. Left in the record is the CDR3 DNA by itself, 48 bases read in frame from the first base. The germline V gene (reference sequence) supplies CDR1 MNHNY and CDR2 SVGAGI. In the ophthalmopathy patients, disease was moderately to severely active, with a Clinical Activity Score of 3 or more, a NOSPECS grade of 4 or more, and a duration of less than 3 months. The study excluded patients with uncontrolled infections, other autoimmune diseases, pregnancy or lactation. Diagnoses were established on the basis of clinical symptoms, serum thyroxine and TRAb, thyroid ultrasound, and orbital computed tomography. PBMCs were separated from roughly 9.6 ml of fresh peripheral blood using Ficoll-Paque density gradient centrifugation. Total RNA was extracted with Trizol reagent, and quality was checked on an Agilent 2100 Bioanalyzer.

The V gene is TRBV6-6 and the J gene is TRBJ2-1; TRBD2 aligns with 9 central bases. The sample comprised blood. This clonotype was sampled from a man aged 45-60 years with Graves' ophthalmopathy. Here is the DNA: TGTGCCAGCAGTTCTTCTAGCGGGGAGGGCCAGGATGAGCAGTTCTTC. Translated, this gives CASSSSSGEGQDEQFF.